The T cell receptor beta chain described here comes from a study of a mutant IDH1 vaccine in newly diagnosed glioma. Whole-study findings and limits: Seemingly, pseudoprogression had no relation to changes in the top peripheral T cell clonotypes.

TCRdb keeps only in-frame clones here, not all; method: immunoSEQ multiplex PCR. The sample holds over 60,000 clones, over 75% seen once. In regard to this clone: Antigen: not known.

Time point: week 11, during vaccination. Vaccinated patients received 300 ug of mutant IDH1 20-mer peptide per dose, with topical imiquimod. The material was PBMCs, obtained from a glioma patient whose treatment included an IDH1 peptide vaccine. This sequence originates from a man aged 40-50 years with glioma.

In DNA form, the CDR3 reads TGTGCCAGTAGTATCTCTGCAGGGGGCGGTGAAGCTTTCTTT. This gives the protein CASSISAGGGEAFF. The chain combines TRBV19 with TRBJ1-1; 8 bases match TRBD1. Germline CDR1 and CDR2: LNHDA and SQIVND (reference sequence). Unmatched junction bases numbered 7, after V lost 3 bases and J lost 7 bases. CDR3 length: 14 residues.